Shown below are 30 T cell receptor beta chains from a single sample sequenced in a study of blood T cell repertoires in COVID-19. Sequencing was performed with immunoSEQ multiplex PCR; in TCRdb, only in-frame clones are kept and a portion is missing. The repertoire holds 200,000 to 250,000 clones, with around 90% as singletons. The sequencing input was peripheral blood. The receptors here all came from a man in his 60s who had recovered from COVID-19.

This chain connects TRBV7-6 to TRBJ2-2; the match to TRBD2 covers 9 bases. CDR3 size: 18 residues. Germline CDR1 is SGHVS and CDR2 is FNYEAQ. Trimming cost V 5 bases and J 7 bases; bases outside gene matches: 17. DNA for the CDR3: TGTGCCAGCAGCCCCGCGGACGGTCGAGCGGGGGGCAGCGGGGAGCTGTTTTTT. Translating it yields CASSPADGRAGGSGELFF.

The CDR3 region is CASSLEGNSGRNEQFF. CDR3 in DNA: TGTGCCAGCAGCTTAGAAGGGAATAGCGGGAGGAATGAGCAGTTCTTC. The rearrangement uses TRBV11-3 and TRBJ2-1; 10 positions agree with TRBD2. V was clipped by 0 bases and J by 7 bases; unmatched bases: 6. The germline V gene has CDR1 SGHNT and CDR2 YENEEA. The CDR3 has 16 amino acids.

The CDR3 here is CASSPPTGPYEQYF. The DNA for the CDR3 is TGTGCCAGTAGTCCACCGACAGGACCCTACGAGCAGTACTTC. This chain links TRBV19 with TRBJ2-7, with TRBD1 as a possible D gene (6 bases). CDR3 length: 14 residues. Trimming removed 5 bases at V and 2 bases at J, with 13 bases between. Germline assignment: CDR1 LNHDA and CDR2 SQIVND (reference sequence). The full variable domain, completed using reference TRBV19 and TRBJ2-7, is DGGITQSPKYLFRKEGQNVTLSCEQNLNHDAMYWYRQDPGQGLRLIYYSQIVNDFQKGDIAEGYSVSREKKESFPLTVTSAQKNPTAFYLCASSPPTGPYEQYFGPGTRLTVT.

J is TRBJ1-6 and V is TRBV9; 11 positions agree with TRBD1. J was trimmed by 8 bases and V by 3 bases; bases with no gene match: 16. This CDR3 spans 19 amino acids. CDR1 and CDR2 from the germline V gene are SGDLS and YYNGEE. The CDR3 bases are TGTGCCAGCAGCGGCACCGGGACAGGGGGTGCCTCTGTCGATTCACCCCTCCACTTT. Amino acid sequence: CASSGTGTGGASVDSPLHF.

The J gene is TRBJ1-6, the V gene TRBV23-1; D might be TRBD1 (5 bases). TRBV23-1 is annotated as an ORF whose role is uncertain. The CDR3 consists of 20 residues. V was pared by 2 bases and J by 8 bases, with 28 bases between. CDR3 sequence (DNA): TGCGCCAGCAGTCAACCCCAGGGCTCCCTCGTTAGCTATATCTATTCACCCCTCCACTTT. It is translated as CASSQPQGSLVSYIYSPLHF.

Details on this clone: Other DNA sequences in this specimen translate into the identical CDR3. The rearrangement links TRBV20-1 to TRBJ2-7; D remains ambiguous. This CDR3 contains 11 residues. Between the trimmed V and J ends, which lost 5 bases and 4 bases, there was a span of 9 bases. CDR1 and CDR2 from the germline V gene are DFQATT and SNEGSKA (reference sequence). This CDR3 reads CSASPSYEQYF. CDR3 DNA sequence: TGCAGTGCTTCCCCCAGTTACGAGCAGTACTTC.

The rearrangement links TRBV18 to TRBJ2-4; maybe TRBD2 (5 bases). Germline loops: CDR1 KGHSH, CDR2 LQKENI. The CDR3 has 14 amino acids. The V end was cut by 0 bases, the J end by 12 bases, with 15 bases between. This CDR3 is CASSPPGEGAGQYF. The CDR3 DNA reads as TGTGCCAGCTCACCACCGGGCGAGGGTGCGGGTCAGTACTTC.

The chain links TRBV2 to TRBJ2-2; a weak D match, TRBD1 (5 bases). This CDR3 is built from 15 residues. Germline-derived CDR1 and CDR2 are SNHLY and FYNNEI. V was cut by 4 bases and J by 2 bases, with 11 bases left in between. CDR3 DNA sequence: TGTGCCAGCAGTGCAGGGTTCGGCAACACCGGGGAGCTGTTTTTT. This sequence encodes CASSAGFGNTGELFF.

CDR3 DNA: TGTGCCAGCAGCTCGCCAGGGCTAGCGGGAGACGAGCAGTACTTC. Translated, it gives CASSSPGLAGDEQYF. This chain links TRBV7-9 with TRBJ2-7, with 10 bases matching TRBD2. Germline V lookup: CDR1 SEHNR, CDR2 FQNEAQ (reference sequence). V shed 4 bases, J shed 5 bases, and the junction held 8 bases outside the gene matches. This CDR3 spans 15 amino acids.

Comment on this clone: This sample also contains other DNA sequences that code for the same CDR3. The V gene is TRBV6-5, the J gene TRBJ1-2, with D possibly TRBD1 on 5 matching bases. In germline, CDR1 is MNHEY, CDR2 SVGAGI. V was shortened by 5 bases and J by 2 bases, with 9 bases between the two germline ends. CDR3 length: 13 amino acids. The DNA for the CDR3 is TGTGCCAGCAGTCTTCAGGGCAACTATGGCTACACCTTC. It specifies CASSLQGNYGYTF.

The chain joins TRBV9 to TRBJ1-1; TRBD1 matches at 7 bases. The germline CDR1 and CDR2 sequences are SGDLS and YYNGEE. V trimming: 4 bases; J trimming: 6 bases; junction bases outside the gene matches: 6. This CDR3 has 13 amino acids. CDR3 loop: CASSKSQGAEAFF. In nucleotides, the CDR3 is TGTGCCAGCAGCAAATCCCAGGGGGCTGAAGCTTTCTTT.

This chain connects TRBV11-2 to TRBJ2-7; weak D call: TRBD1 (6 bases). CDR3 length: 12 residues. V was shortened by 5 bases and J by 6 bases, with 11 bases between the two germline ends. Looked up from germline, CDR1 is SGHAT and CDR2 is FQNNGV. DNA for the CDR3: TGTGCCAGCAGCATCAGGGGTTTCGAGCAGTACTTC. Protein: CASSIRGFEQYF.

Here the CDR3 DNA reads TGCAGCGTTCTCCCCCTGGGAGTGGGAGATACGCAGTATTTT. It specifies CSVLPLGVGDTQYF. The chain employs TRBV29-1 and TRBJ2-3; a weak D match, TRBD2 (5 bases). The CDR3 length is 14 residues. Germline V CDR1 and CDR2: SQVTM, ANQGSEA. The V end lost 5 bases, the J end lost 5 bases, and 17 bases lay between the germline ends.

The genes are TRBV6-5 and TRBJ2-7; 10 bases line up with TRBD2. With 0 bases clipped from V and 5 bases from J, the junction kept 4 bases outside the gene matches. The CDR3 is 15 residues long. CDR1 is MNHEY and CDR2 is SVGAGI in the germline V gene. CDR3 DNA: TGTGCCAGCAGTTACTCTAGCGGGAGGAGAAACGAGCAGTACTTC. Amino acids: CASSYSSGRRNEQYF.

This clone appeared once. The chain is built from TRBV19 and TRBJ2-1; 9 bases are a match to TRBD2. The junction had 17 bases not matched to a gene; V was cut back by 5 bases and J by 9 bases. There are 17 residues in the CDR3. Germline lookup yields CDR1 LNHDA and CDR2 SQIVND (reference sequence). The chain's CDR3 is CASSPSRASGKQSEQFF. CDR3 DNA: TGTGCCAGTAGTCCGAGTCGGGCTAGCGGGAAACAAAGTGAGCAGTTCTTC.

CDR3: CASSFRGLETQYF. CDR3 nucleotide sequence: TGTGCCAGCAGCTTTCGGGGATTAGAGACCCAGTACTTC. The V call is TRBV5-4, the J call TRBJ2-5, with D perhaps matching TRBD2 (5 bases). This CDR3 is 13 amino acids long. Trimming pared 2 bases from V and 4 bases from J, leaving 9 bases between. Germline V gene lookup returns CDR1 SGHNT and CDR2 YYREEE (reference sequence).

As DNA, the CDR3 is TGTGCCAGCAGACCACACTCCTACAATGAGCAGTTCTTC. This encodes CASRPHSYNEQFF. The V call is TRBV27, the J call TRBJ2-1; D is ambiguous. In germline, CDR1 is MNHEY, CDR2 SMNVEV (reference sequence). Trimming cost V 6 bases and J 0 bases, with 6 bases left between them. This CDR3 region has 13 residues.

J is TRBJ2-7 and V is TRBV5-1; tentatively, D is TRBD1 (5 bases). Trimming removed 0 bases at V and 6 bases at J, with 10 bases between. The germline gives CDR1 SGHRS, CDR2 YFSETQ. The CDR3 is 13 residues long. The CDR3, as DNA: TGCGCCAGCAGCTTGGGACAGCGTTCCGAGCAGTACTTC. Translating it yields CASSLGQRSEQYF.

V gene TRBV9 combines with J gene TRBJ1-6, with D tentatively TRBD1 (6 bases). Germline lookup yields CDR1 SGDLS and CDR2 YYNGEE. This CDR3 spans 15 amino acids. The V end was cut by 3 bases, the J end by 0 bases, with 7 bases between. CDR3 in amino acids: CASSADSSYNSPLHF. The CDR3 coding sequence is TGTGCCAGCAGCGCGGACAGCTCCTATAATTCACCCCTCCACTTT.

The CDR3 reads CASSFYRETGELFF. The CDR3 DNA sequence: TGTGCCAGCAGCTTCTACAGGGAAACCGGGGAGCTGTTTTTT. This chain uses TRBV7-2 with TRBJ2-2, with TRBD1 as a possible D gene (6 bases). The V gene lost 3 bases and the J gene lost 5 bases, with 10 bases spanning the gap. This CDR3 contains 14 residues. Germline CDR1 SGHTA, CDR2 FQGNSA.

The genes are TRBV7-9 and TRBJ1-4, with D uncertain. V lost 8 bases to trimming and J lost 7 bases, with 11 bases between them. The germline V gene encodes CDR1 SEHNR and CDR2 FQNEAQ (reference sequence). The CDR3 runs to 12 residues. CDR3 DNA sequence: TGTGCCAGCCAGGAGGTTGGTGAAAAACTGTTTTTT. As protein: CASQEVGEKLFF.

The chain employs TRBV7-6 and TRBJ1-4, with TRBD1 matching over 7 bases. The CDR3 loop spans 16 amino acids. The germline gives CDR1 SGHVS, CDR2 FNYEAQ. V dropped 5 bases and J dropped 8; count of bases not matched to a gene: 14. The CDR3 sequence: CASSLVSSRQGEKLFF. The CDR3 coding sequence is TGTGCCAGCAGCCTAGTTAGTAGTCGACAGGGAGAAAAACTGTTTTTT.

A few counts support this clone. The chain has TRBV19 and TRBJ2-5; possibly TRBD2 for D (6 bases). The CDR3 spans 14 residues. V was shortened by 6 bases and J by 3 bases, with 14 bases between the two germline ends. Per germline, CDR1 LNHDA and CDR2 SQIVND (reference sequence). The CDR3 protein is CASSGSWGEETQYF. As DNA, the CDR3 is TGTGCCAGTAGCGGGTCTTGGGGGGAAGAGACCCAGTACTTC.

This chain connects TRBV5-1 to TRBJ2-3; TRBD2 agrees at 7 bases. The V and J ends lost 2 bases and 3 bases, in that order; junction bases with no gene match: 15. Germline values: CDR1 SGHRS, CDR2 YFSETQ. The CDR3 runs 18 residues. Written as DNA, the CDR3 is TGCGCCAGCAGCTTTCCCTCTACTGCGGGAGCCGTAACAGATACGCAGTATTTT. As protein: CASSFPSTAGAVTDTQYF.

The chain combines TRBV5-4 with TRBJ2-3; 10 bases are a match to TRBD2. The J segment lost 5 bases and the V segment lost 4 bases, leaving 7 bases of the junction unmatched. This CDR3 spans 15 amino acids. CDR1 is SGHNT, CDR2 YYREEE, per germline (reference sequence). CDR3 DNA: TGTGCCAGCAGCGAAGCGGGGGGGCCCATAGATACGCAGTATTTT. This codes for CASSEAGGPIDTQYF.

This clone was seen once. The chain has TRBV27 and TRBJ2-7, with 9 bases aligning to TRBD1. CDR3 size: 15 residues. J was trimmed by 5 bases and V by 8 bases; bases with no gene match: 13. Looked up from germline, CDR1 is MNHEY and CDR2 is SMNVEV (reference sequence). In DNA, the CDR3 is TGTGCCAGCGGCATTGCACCGGACAGGGGCCACGAGCAGTACTTC. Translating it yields CASGIAPDRGHEQYF.

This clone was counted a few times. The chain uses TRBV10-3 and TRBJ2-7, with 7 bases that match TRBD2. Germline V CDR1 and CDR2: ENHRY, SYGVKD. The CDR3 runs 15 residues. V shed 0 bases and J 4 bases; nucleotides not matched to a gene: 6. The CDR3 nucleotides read TGTGCCATCAGTGAGTCCGGGGGGACTTCTTACGAGCAGTACTTC. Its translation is CAISESGGTSYEQYF.

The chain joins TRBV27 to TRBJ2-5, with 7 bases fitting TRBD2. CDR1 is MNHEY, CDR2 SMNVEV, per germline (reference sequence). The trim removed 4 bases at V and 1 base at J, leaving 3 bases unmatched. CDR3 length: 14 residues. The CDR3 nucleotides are TGTGCCAGCAGTTCTGGGACTACCCAAGAGACCCAGTACTTC. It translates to CASSSGTTQETQYF.

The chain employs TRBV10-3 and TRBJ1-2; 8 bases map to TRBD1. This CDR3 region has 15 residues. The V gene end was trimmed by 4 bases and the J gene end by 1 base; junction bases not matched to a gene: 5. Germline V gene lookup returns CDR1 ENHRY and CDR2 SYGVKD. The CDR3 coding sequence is TGTGCCATCAGTGGGACAGGGAGCTATAACTATGGCTACACCTTC. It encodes CAISGTGSYNYGYTF.

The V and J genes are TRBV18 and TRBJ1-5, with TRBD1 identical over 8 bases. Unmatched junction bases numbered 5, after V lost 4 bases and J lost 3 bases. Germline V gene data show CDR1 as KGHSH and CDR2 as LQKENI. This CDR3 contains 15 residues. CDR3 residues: CASSLGQGNNQPQHF. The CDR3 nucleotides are TGTGCCAGCTCACTAGGACAGGGAAACAATCAGCCCCAGCATTTT.